Listed below are T cell receptor beta chains from one sample, sequenced in a study of cytomegalovirus exposure and HLA in healthy donors. Sequenced by immunoSEQ multiplex PCR; TCRdb stores in-frame clones only, minus some. The table records about 76,000 clones, 85% to 95% of them present only once. Sequencing was performed on PBMCs. These receptors all stem from a woman between 18 and 30 years old in good health and CMV-seronegative. Both conserved end residues are trimmed from each CDR3.

V gene,CDR3 protein
TRBV13,ASSLGRQGRDYGYT
TRBV25-1,ASRQTGYSNEKLF
TRBV7-9,AGRTAYNSPLH
TRBV5-4,ASSILQGARTEAF
TRBV5-6,ASSASGQGVEPLH
TRBV9,ASSAEGSGDTQY
TRBV19,ASINQGTRLLGSGYT
TRBV28,ASSSLLAPNQETQY
TRBV6-6,ASSATQGSSGYT
TRBV7-2,ASSLVRQGGQPQH
TRBV4-1,ASSQDVAYTGELF
TRBV19,ASRLAGDDTGELF
TRBV5-8,ASSRDGTEPYEQY
TRBV5-1,ASAGGHSTDTQY
TRBV7-9,ASSILDREREQY
TRBV5-6,ASSRTEGDNEKLF
TRBV11-1,ASSNRGAYNEQF
TRBV5-1,ASSSAGGNYNEQF
TRBV19,ASSGQSLRTLH
TRBV13,ASRMASYYTGELF
TRBV5-4,ASSRGGQNYGYT
TRBV4-3,ASSQATGPGEQF